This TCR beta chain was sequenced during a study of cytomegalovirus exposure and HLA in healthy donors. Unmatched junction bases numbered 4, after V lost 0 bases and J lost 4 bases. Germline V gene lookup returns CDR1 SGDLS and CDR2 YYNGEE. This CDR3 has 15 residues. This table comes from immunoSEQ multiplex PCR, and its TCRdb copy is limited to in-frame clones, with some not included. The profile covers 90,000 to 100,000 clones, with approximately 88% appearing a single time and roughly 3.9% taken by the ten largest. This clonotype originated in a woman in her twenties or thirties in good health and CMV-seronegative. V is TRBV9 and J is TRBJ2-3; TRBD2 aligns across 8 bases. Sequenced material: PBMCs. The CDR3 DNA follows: TGTGCCAGCAGCGTAGCGGGGGGGCGAGCAGATACGCAGTATTTT. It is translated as CASSVAGGRADTQYF.